This TCR beta chain came from a study of blood T cell repertoires in COVID-19. Across the study: The samples span acute and convalescent COVID-19 from the United States, Italy and Spain. The analysed material was cDNA or gDNA that came from T cells, B-cell-depleted T cells, or PBMCs.

Germline V gene data show CDR1 as SGDLS and CDR2 as YYNGEE. Trimming took off 0 bases at V and 4 bases at J, with 10 bases between the two ends. The length of the CDR3 is 14 residues. Original processing notes: It was from reference gene primer amplification that nucleated cell counts were estimated. Assay: immunoSEQ multiplex PCR; the TCRdb copy retains only in-frame clones and omits some. D and trimming were read from the DNA, whereas the V and J calls and clone size are those reported in that table. This table holds about 200,000 clones, around 84% found once. The source material was peripheral blood. This chain links TRBV9 with TRBJ1-2; possibly TRBD1 for D (6 bases). This receptor was taken from a woman aged 80 or older with acute or convalescent COVID-19. This CDR3 is CASSVVGAGYGYTF. The CDR3 DNA reads as TGTGCCAGCAGCGTAGTGGGGGCCGGCTATGGCTACACCTTC.